This T cell receptor (beta chain) was recorded in a study of blood T cell repertoires in COVID-19. About the research overall: Researchers got acute and convalescent COVID-19 samples from the United States, Italy and Spain. T cells, B-cell-depleted T cells, or PBMCs supplied cDNA or gDNA.

The CDR3 runs 18 residues. V shed 2 bases and J 4 bases; nucleotides not matched to a gene: 16. Authors' data handling: Quantification of nucleated cells was approximated via reference gene primer amplification. Here immunoSEQ multiplex PCR was the method, and the copy in TCRdb shows in-frame clones only, minus some. That table supplies the V and J calls and clone size; D and trimming were determined from the DNA. The repertoire holds 250,000 to 350,000 clones, roughly 90% seen once, with more than 3% in the top ten. The chain couples TRBV23-1 to TRBJ1-2; 7 bases map to TRBD1. TRBV23-1 is reported as an ORF; its role is uncertain. The TCR sequence derives from a woman in her 50s with active or convalescent COVID-19. Sequenced: peripheral blood. The CDR3: CASSQAEVKAGGSYGYTF. The CDR3, as DNA: TGCGCCAGCAGTCAAGCAGAGGTTAAGGCAGGGGGATCCTATGGCTACACCTTC.